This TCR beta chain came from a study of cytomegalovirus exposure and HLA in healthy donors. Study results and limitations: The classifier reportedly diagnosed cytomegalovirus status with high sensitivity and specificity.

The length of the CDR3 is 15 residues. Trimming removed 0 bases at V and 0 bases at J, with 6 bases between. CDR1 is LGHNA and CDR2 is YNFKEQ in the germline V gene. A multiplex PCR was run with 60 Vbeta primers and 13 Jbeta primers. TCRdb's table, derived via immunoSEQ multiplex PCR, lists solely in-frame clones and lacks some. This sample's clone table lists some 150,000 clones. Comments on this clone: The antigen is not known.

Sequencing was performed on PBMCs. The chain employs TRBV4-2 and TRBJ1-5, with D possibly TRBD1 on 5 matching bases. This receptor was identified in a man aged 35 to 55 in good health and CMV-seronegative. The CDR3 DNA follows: TGTGCCAGCAGCCAAGACAGGGTTAGCAATCAGCCCCAGCATTTT. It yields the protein CASSQDRVSNQPQHF.